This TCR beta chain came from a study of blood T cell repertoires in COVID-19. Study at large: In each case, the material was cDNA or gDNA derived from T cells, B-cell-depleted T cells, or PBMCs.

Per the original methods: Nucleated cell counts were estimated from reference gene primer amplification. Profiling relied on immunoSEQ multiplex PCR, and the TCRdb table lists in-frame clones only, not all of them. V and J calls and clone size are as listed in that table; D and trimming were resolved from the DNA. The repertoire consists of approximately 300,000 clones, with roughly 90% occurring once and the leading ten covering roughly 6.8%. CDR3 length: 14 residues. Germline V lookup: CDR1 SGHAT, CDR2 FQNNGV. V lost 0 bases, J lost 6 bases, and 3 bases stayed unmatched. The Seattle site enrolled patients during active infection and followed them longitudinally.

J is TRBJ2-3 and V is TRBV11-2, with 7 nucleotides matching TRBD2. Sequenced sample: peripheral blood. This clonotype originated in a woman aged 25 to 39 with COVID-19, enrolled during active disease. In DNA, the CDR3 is TGTGCCAGCAGCTTAGAGACTAGCCTCGATACGCAGTATTTT. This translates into CASSLETSLDTQYF.